This TCR beta chain was captured in a study of T cell responses to AZD1222 COVID-19 vaccine (dated by TCRdb to the early 2020s). With regard to the full study: AZD1222 recipients given second doses at about 4 weeks or at about 12 weeks were pooled, since spike-specific TCR depth and breadth were not found to differ between the two schedules. TCR sequencing covered 230 or so trial participants: 207 given two doses of AZD1222 and about 26 given two doses of MenACWY control vaccine. Trial participants were enrolled by age into 18-55, 56-69 and 70-plus year subgroups, with around 150, 28 and 57 TCR-sequenced participants respectively.

What the work shows at the level of the full study, not this receptor alone: Conclusions about previously exposed vaccinees are limited because only five or six AZD1222 recipients were SARS-CoV-2 seropositive at baseline. Spike-specific TCR breadth and depth rose significantly after two AZD1222 doses compared with day 0 and with MenACWY recipients. Because no samples from the day 14 peak response were available, repertoires could be characterized only after the peak T cell response. Most participants were white British and females outnumbered males, and the authors suggested that clonal diversity may have been underestimated. Reportedly, almost half of the unique spike-specific TCRs recognized epitopes lying outside the regions that are mutated in the B.1.351 and B.1.1.7 variants. The whole spike protein was spanned by vaccine-associated CD4 TCRs, and dominant responses were seen in regions 160-218 and 743-854. The 56-69-year group was small, and its depth increase did not reach significance, likely because of low power.

A remark on this clone: Its cognate antigen has yet to be identified. Base quality data are lacking; no much larger clone is found one base away.

This specimen's time point label, interpreted: baseline before first vaccination. Vaccinee samples came from UK trials COV001 and COV002, including a single-blind randomized controlled phase 2/3 trial of AZD1222 (ChAdOx1 nCoV-19) in healthy adults. Trial participant PBMC samples were collected at day 0 and day 28 after the second dose for TCRbeta chain sequencing. Including cysteine and phenylalanine, the CDR3 has 16 amino acids. Only the CDR3 part of the read is kept: 48 bases, read in frame from the first base. Deletion took 1 base off V and 8 bases off J, with a span of 17 bases between the germline ends. Sequences MDHEN (CDR1) and SYDVKM (CDR2) are obtained from the germline V gene. The CDR3 regions of human TCRbeta chains were analyzed by immunosequencing. On the study's bioinformatics: TCRs in the repertoires were compared against a reference library of SARS-CoV-2-specific TCRs that had been generated with the MIRA antigen-specificity platform. Breadth was defined as the fraction of unique TCRs that were SARS-CoV-2-associated, and depth was defined as the fraction of total T cells that were SARS-CoV-2-associated. Each spike-specific TCR was assigned to its reactive spike region and to a CD4 or CD8 class using the MIRA data. Log10-transformed breadth and depth values were compared by one-way ANOVA with Sidak's multiple comparisons tests. This immuneACCESS table, as held by TCRdb, lists in-frame sequences with V and J called but not all clones. Of the missing ones, under half trace to an unresolved V gene in checked studies; the others have no known cause. V and J calls and clone size follow that table, whereas D and trimming were derived from the DNA. This sample gives 80,000 to 130,000 clones in total; roughly nine tenths of them show up just once. Approximately 15% of the sample lies in the top ten.

Material: peripheral blood, obtained on day 0 of AZD1222 vaccination. This clonotype was sampled from an adult in good health. The chain employs TRBV28 and TRBJ1-4; TRBD1 is a weak D gene call, 6 bases matching. CDR3 reads: CASSLSGTTFGEKLFF. In nucleotide form, the sequence is TGTGCCAGCAGTTTATCGGGGACAACCTTCGGGGAAAAACTGTTTTTT.